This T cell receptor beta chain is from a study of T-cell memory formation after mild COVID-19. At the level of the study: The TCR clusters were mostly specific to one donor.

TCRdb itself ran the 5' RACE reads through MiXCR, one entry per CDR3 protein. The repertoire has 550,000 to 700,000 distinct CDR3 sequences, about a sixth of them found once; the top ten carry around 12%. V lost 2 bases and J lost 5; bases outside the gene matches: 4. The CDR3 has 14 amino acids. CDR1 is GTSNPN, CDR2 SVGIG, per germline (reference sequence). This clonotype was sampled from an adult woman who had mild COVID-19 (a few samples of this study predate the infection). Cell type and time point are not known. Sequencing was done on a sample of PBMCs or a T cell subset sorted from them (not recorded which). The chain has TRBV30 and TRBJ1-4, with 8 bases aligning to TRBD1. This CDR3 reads CAWSRRQGNEKLFF. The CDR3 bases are TGTGCCTGGAGTAGGAGACAGGGGAATGAAAAACTGTTTTTT. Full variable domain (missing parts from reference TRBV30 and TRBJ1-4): SQTIHQWPATLVQPVGSPLSLECTVEGTSNPNLYWYRQAAGRGLQLLFYSVGIGQISSEVPQNLSASRPQDRQFILSSKKLLLSDSGFYLCAWSRRQGNEKLFFGSGTQLSVL.